This TCR beta chain was captured in a study of blood T cell repertoires in COVID-19. V was cut by 2 bases and J by 4 bases, with 21 bases left in between. Germline CDR1 is KGHSH and CDR2 is LQKENI. The CDR3 is 17 amino acids. The repertoire was sequenced with immunoSEQ multiplex PCR; TCRdb's copy has only in-frame clones and lacks some. There are over 110,000 clones in the sample; roughly 84% occur only once, and 3% to 4.5% lies in the top ten. This chain links TRBV18 with TRBJ2-7; a weak D match, TRBD2 (5 bases). The origin of this receptor is a man aged 50-59 years in a cohort exposed to, infected with or recovered from COVID-19 (not recorded which). Sequencing input: PBMCs or T cells enriched from blood (not recorded which). The CDR3 loop reads CASSPLALSSTGYEQYF. The CDR3 DNA sequence: TGTGCCAGCTCACCATTAGCGCTCTCTTCCACCGGTTACGAGCAGTACTTC.